The sequence of this T cell receptor (beta chain) was determined in a study of T cell repertoires in cytomegalovirus infection. Study-wide context: Well-studied HLA-B-restricted epitopes and recently identified HLA-C-restricted epitopes of CMV were both used in the study. CMV infection plus the matching HLA type was flagged by public TCR beta signatures.

Study-wide results and limits: Ex vivo, HLA-C-restricted CMV-specific TCR beta clonotypes prevailed over the rest of the response.

The CDR3 covers 18 residues. Germline values: CDR1 LNHNV, CDR2 YYDKDF (reference sequence). TCRdb reanalysed the reads using MiXCR and keeps one entry per CDR3 protein. The profile shows roughly 990,000 distinct CDR3 sequences, less than 35% of them singletons. This clonotype has just one count. As yet, its antigen is unknown. A read error may produce the germline difference seen at one junction end. This receptor was taken from a human donor in good health (CMV status not recorded). Some clones in this sample may be carry-over from other donors' samples. The sample was cultured CD8+ T cells from PBMCs, taken from culture after CMV antigen stimulation. The chain couples TRBV15 to TRBJ1-2; maybe TRBD1 (5 bases). The CDR3 DNA reads TGTGCCACCAGCGGAGATAGAGGGGCCTCATCGGGATTCTATGGCTACACCTTC. This codes for CATSGDRGASSGFYGYTF.